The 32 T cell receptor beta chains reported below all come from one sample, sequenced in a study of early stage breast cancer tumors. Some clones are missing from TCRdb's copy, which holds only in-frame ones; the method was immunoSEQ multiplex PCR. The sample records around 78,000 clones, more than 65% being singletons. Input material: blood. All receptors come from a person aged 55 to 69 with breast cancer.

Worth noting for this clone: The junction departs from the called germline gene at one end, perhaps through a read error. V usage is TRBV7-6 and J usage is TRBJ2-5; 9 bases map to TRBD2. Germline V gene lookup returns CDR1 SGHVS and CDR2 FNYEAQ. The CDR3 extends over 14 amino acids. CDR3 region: CASSLAGVIETQYF. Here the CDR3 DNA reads TGTGCCAGCAGTTTAGCGGGAGTTATTGAGACCCAGTACTTC.

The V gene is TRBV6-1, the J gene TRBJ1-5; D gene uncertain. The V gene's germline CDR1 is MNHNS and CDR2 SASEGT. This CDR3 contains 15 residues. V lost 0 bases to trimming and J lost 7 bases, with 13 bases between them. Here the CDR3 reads CASSEAGGSGQPQHF. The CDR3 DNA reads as TGTGCCAGCAGTGAAGCAGGAGGGTCCGGGCAGCCCCAGCATTTT.

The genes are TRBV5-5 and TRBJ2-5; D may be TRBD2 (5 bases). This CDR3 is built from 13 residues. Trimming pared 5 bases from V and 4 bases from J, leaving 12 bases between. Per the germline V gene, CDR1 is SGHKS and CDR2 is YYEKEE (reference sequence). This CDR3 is CASRGLGRETQYF. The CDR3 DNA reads TGTGCCAGCAGGGGATTAGGGAGAGAGACCCAGTACTTC.

CDR3 DNA sequence: TGTGCCAGCAGCTTAAATTCGAGGGACGAGCAGTACTTC. Amino acid sequence: CASSLNSRDEQYF. This chain joins TRBV11-3 and TRBJ2-7, with TRBD2 as a possible D gene (5 bases). The CDR3 consists of 13 residues. Trimming stripped 2 bases from V and 5 bases from J, with 10 bases between. Per the germline V gene, CDR1 is SGHNT and CDR2 is YENEEA.

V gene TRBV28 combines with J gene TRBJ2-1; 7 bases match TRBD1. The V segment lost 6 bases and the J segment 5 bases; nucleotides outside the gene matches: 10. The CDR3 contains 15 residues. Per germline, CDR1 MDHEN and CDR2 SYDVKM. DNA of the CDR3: TGTGCCAGCAGAGCTGGACAGGACCCCAACAATGAGCAGTTCTTC. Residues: CASRAGQDPNNEQFF.

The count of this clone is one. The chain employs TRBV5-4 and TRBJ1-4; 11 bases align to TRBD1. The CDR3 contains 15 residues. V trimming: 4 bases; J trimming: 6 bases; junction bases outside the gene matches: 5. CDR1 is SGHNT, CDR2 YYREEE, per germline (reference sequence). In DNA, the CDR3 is TGTGCCAGCAGCGGTGCGGACAGGGGGCATGAAAAACTGTTTTTT. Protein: CASSGADRGHEKLFF. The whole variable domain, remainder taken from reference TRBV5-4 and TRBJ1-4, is ETGVTQSPTHLIKTRGQQVTLRCSSQSGHNTVSWYQQALGQGPQFIFQYYREEENGRGNFPPRFSGLQFPNYSSELNVNALELDDSALYLCASSGADRGHEKLFFGSGTQLSVL.

The DNA of the CDR3 is TGTGCCAGCAGGCAAGGGGGAAACACCATATATTTT. Its protein product is CASRQGGNTIYF. The genes are TRBV6-5 and TRBJ1-3; D is undetermined. V was clipped by 6 bases and J by 4 bases, with 7 bases between them. CDR1 and CDR2 (germline): MNHEY, SVGAGI. This CDR3 region has 12 residues.

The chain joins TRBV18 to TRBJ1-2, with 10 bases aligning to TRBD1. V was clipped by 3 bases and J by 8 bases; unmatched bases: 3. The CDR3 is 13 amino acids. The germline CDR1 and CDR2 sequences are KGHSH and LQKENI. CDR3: CASSPRDRGGYTF. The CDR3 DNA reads TGTGCCAGCTCACCGCGGGACAGGGGAGGCTACACCTTC.

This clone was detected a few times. In nucleotides, the CDR3 is TGTGCCAGCAGCCCGGTCTCTGGAAACACCATATATTTT. Protein sequence: CASSPVSGNTIYF. This chain uses TRBV7-9 with TRBJ1-3; D ambiguous. The CDR3 length is 13 residues. Trimming took off 5 bases at V and 0 bases at J, with 5 bases between the two ends. Per the germline V gene, CDR1 is SEHNR and CDR2 is FQNEAQ (reference sequence).

CDR3 loop: CASSLAGQPDNEQFF. The CDR3, as DNA: TGCGCCAGCAGCTTGGCGGGACAGCCCGACAATGAGCAGTTCTTC. This sequence joins TRBV5-1 and TRBJ2-1, with 7 bases lining up with TRBD1. Germline CDR1 reads SGHRS; CDR2 reads YFSETQ. V lost 0 bases and J lost 5; bases outside the gene matches: 5. This CDR3 region has 15 residues.

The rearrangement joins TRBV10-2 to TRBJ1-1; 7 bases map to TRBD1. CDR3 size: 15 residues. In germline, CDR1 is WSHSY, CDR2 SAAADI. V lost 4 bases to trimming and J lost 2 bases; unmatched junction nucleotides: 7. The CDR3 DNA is TGCGCCAGCAGTGGGGGGAGGGGGCTAAACACTGAAGCTTTCTTT. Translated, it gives CASSGGRGLNTEAFF.

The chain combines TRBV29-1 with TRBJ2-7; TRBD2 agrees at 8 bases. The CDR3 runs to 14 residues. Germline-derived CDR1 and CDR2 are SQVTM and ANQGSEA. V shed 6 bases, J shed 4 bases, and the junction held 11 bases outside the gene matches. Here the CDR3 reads CSVGSGMGFYEQYF. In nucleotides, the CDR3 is TGCAGCGTAGGTAGCGGGATGGGGTTTTACGAGCAGTACTTC.

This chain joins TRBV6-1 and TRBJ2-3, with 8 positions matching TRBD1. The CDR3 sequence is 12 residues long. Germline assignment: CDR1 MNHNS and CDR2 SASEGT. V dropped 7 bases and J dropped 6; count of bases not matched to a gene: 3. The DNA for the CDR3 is TGTGCCAGCACCTCAGGGGGCGATACGCAGTATTTT. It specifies CASTSGGDTQYF.

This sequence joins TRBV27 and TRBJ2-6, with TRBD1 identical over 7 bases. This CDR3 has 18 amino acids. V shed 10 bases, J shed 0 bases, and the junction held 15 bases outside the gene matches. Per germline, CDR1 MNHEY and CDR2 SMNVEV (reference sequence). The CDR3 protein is CATGDFGTVSSGANVLTF. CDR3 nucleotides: TGTGCCACCGGCGATTTCGGGACAGTTTCCTCTGGGGCCAACGTCCTGACTTTC.

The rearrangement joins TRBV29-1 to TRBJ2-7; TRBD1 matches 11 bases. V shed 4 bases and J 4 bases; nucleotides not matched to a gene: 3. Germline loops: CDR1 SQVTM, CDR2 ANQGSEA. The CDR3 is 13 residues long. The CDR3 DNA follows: TGCAGCGTTGGAAGGGACAGGGGGTACGAGCAGTACTTC. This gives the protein CSVGRDRGYEQYF.

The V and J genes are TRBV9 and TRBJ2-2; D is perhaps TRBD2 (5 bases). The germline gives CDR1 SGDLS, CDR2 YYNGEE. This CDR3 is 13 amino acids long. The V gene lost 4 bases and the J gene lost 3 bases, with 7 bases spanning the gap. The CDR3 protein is CASSSLDTGELFF. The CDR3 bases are TGTGCCAGCAGCTCACTAGACACCGGGGAGCTGTTTTTT. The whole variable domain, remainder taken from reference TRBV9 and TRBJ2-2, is DSGVTQTPKHLITATGQRVTLRCSPRSGDLSVYWYQQSLDQGLQFLIQYYNGEERAKGNILERFSAQQFPDLHSELNLSSLELGDSALYFCASSSLDTGELFFGEGSRLTVL.

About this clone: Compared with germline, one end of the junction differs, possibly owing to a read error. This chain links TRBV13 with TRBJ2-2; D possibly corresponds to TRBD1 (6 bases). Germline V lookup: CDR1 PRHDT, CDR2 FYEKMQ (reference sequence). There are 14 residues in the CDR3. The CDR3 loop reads CASSLGGKTGELFF. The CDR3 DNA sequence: TGTGCCAGCAGCCTAGGGGGTAAAACCGGGGAGCTGTTTTTT.

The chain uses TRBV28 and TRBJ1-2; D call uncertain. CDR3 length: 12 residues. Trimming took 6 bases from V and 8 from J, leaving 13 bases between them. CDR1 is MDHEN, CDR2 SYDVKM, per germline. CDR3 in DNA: TGTGCCAGCAGCGTACAAGGGCGGGGCTACACCTTC. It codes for CASSVQGRGYTF.

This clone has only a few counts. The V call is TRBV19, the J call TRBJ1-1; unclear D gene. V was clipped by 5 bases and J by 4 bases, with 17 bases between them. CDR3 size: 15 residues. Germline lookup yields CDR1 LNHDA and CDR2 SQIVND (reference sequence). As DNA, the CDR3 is TGTGCCAGTAGTCCCGGGTCCGAAGGGTCCACTGAAGCTTTCTTT. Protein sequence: CASSPGSEGSTEAFF.

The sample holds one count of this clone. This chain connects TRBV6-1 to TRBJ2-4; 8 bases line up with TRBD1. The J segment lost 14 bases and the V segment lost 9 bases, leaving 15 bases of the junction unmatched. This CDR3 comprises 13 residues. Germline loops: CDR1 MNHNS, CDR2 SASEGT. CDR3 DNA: TGTGCCAGTCACGAAGGGTACGAGGACAGGGAGTACTTC. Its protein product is CASHEGYEDREYF.

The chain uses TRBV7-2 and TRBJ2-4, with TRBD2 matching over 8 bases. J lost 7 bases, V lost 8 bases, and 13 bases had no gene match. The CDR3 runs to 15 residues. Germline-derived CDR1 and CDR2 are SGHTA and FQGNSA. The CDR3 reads CASGHGGSGVNIQYF. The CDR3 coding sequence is TGTGCCAGCGGCCACGGTGGTAGCGGGGTTAACATTCAGTACTTC.

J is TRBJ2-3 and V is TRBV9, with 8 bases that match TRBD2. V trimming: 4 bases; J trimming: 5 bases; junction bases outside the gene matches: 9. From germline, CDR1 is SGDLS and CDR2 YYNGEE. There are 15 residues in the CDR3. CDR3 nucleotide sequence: TGTGCCAGCAGCAAGCTTAGCGGGAAGTTAGATACGCAGTATTTT. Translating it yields CASSKLSGKLDTQYF.

CDR3 nucleotides: TGCGCCAGCAGCTTGAGGACAGGGCACACTGAAGCTTTCTTT. It specifies CASSLRTGHTEAFF. This rearrangement joins TRBV5-1 to TRBJ1-1; the match to TRBD1 covers 8 bases. This CDR3 is built from 14 residues. CDR1 and CDR2 (germline): SGHRS, YFSETQ. The V segment lost 1 base and the J segment 3 bases; nucleotides outside the gene matches: 2. Full variable domain (outside the CDR3, taken from reference TRBV5-1 and TRBJ1-1): KAGVTQTPRYLIKTRGQQVTLSCSPISGHRSVSWYQQTPGQGLQFLFEYFSETQRNKGNFPGRFSGRQFSNSRSEMNVSTLELGDSALYLCASSLRTGHTEAFFGQGTRLTVV.

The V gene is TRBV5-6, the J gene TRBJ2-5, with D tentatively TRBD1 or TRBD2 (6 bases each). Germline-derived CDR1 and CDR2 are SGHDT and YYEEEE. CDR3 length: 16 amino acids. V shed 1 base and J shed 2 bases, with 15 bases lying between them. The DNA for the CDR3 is TGTGCCAGCAGCTTGAGGGGGGACCTAACGCAAGAGACCCAGTACTTC. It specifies CASSLRGDLTQETQYF.

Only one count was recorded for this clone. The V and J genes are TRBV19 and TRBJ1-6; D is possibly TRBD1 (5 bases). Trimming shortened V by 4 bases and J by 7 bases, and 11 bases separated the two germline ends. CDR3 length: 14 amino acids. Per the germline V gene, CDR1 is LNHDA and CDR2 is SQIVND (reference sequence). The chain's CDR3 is CASSTPGGNSPLHF. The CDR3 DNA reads TGTGCCAGTAGTACACCGGGGGGGAATTCACCCCTCCACTTT.

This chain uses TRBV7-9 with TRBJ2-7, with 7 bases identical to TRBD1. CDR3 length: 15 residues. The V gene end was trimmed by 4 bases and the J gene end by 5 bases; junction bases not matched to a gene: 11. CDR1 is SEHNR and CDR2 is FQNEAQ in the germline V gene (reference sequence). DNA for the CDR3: TGTGCCAGCAGCTCCTACCCTAGGGACAGCGACGAGCAGTACTTC. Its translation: CASSSYPRDSDEQYF.

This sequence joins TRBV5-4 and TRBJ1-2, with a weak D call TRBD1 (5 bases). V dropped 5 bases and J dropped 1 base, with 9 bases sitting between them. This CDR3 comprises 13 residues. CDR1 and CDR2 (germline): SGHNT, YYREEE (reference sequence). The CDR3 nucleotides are TGTGCCAGCAGTATCAGGGTTAACTATGGCTACACCTTC. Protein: CASSIRVNYGYTF.

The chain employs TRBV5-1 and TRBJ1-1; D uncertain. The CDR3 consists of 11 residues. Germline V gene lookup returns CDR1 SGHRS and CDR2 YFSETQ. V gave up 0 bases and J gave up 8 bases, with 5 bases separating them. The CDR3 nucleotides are TGCGCCAGCAGCTTGGCCGCCGAAGCTTTCTTT. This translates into CASSLAAEAFF.

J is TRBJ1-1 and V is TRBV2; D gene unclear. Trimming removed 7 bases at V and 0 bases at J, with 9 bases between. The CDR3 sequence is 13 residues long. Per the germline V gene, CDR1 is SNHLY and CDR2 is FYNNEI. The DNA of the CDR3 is TGTGCCAGCATGCTTTACTTGAACACTGAAGCTTTCTTT. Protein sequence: CASMLYLNTEAFF.

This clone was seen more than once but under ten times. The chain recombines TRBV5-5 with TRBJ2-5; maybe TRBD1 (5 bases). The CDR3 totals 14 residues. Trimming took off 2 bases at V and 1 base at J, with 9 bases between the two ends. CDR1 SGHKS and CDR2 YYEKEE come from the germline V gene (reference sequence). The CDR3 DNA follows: TGTGCCAGCAGCTTTGTCAGGGCCCAAGAGACCCAGTACTTC. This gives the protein CASSFVRAQETQYF.

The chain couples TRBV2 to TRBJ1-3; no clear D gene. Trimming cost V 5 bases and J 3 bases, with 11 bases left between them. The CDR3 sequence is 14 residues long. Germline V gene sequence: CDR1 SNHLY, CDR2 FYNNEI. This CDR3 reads CASSSASDGNTIYF. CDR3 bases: TGTGCCAGCAGTTCGGCCAGCGATGGAAACACCATATATTTT.

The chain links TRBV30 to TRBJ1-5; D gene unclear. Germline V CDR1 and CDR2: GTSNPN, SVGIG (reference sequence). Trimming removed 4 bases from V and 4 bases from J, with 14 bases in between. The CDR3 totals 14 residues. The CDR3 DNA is TGTGCCTGGACCCCGAAGGGCGGTAATCAGCCCCAGCATTTT. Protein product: CAWTPKGGNQPQHF.